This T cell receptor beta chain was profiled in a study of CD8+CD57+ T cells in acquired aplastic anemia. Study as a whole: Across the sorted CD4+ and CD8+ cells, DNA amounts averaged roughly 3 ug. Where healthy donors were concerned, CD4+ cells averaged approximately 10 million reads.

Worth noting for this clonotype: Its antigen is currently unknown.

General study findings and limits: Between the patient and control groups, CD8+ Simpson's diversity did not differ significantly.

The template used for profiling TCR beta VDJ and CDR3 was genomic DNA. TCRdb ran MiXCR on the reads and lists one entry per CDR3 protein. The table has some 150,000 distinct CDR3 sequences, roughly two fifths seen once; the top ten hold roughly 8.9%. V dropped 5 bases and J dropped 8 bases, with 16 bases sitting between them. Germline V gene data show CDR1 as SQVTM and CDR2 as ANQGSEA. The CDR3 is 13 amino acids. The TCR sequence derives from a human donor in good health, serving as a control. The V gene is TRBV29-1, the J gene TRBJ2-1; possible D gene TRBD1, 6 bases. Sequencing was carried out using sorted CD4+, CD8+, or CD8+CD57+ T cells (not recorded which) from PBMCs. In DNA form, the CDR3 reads TGCAGCGTTAAACTTACAGGGAGCTATGAGCAGTTCTTC. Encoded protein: CSVKLTGSYEQFF.